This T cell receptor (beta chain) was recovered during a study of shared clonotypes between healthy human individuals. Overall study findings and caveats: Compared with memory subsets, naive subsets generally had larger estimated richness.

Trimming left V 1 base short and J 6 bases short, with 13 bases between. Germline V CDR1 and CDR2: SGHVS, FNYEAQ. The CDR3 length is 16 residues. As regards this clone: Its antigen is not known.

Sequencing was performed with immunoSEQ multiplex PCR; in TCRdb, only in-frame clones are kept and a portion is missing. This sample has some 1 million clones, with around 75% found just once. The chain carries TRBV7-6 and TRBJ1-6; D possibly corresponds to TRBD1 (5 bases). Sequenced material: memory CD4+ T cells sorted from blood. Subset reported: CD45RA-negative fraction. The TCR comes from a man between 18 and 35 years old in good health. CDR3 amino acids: CASSLGGGGGNSPLHF. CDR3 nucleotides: TGTGCCAGCAGCTTAGGGGGTGGGGGAGGTAATTCACCCCTCCACTTT. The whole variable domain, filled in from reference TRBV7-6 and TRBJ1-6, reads GAGVSQSPRYKVTKRGQDVALRCDPISGHVSLYWYRQALGQGPEFLTYFNYEAQQDKSGLPNDRFSAERPEGSISTLTIQRTEQRDSAMYRCASSLGGGGGNSPLHFGNGTRLTVT.